The next 28 T cell receptor beta chains were all read from a single sample in a study of T cell changes during pregnancy in multiple sclerosis. The assay was immunoSEQ multiplex PCR, and TCRdb's table has in-frame clones only and misses some. The profile covers some 70,000 clones, with about 90% appearing a single time and 0.86% taken by the ten largest. Source: peripheral blood, taken in the second trimester of pregnancy. The receptors originated from a female donor with multiple sclerosis, enrolled in a pregnancy study.

V and J are TRBV10-3 and TRBJ2-7; no firm D call. V was trimmed by 3 bases and J by 2 bases, leaving 8 bases between them. Germline CDR1 is ENHRY and CDR2 is SYGVKD. CDR3 length: 13 amino acids. The chain's CDR3 is CAISDYTAYEQYF. The CDR3 bases are TGTGCCATCAGTGACTACACAGCCTACGAGCAGTACTTC.

The chain is built from TRBV6-5 and TRBJ2-7; 15 nucleotides line up with TRBD2. CDR3 length: 16 residues. V was clipped by 2 bases and J by 4 bases; unmatched bases: 3. The germline gives CDR1 MNHEY, CDR2 SVGAGI. CDR3: CASSYRGLAGGYEQYF. The CDR3, as DNA: TGTGCCAGCAGTTACCGGGGACTAGCGGGGGGTTACGAGCAGTACTTC.

The V call is TRBV19, the J call TRBJ1-2; the match to TRBD1 covers 7 bases. The ends lost 8 bases at V and 4 bases at J; junction bases unmatched: 13. CDR1 is LNHDA, CDR2 SQIVND, per germline (reference sequence). CDR3 size: 15 residues. In DNA form, the CDR3 reads TGTGCCAGTGGGCCGGGGCCCGGACAGGTCTATGGCTACACCTTC. This sequence encodes CASGPGPGQVYGYTF.

This rearrangement joins TRBV18 to TRBJ2-7, with D perhaps matching TRBD2 (6 bases). Between the trimmed V and J ends, which lost 3 bases and 6 bases, there was a span of 18 bases. CDR1 and CDR2 from the germline V gene are KGHSH and LQKENI. The CDR3 is made up of 15 amino acids. CDR3 sequence: CASSPRLVELGEQYF. The CDR3 nucleotides read TGTGCCAGCTCACCCAGACTAGTTGAGTTGGGCGAGCAGTACTTC.

The chain carries TRBV27 and TRBJ2-6, with 7 positions matching TRBD1. V was clipped by 2 bases and J by 0 bases; unmatched bases: 7. This CDR3 contains 18 residues. Germline CDR1 and CDR2: MNHEY and SMNVEV (reference sequence). CDR3 bases: TGTGCCAGCAGTTTAAGGACAGGACCGTCCTCTGGGGCCAACGTCCTGACTTTC. It encodes CASSLRTGPSSGANVLTF. Complete variable domain (other parts from reference TRBV27 and TRBJ2-6): EAQVTQNPRYLITVTGKKLTVTCSQNMNHEYMSWYRQDPGLGLRQIYYSMNVEVTDKGDVPEGYKVSRKEKRNFPLILESPSPNQTSLYFCASSLRTGPSSGANVLTFGAGSRLTVL.

This clone was counted a single time. This specimen includes other DNA sequences encoding the same CDR3. The rearrangement links TRBV9 to TRBJ2-3, with 7 bases identical to TRBD2. CDR1 and CDR2 (germline): SGDLS, YYNGEE. J was trimmed by 1 base and V by 0 bases; bases with no gene match: 2. This CDR3 contains 15 residues. CDR3 sequence reads: CASSVGAGGTDTQYF. In DNA, the CDR3 is TGTGCCAGCAGCGTAGGGGCGGGGGGCACAGATACGCAGTATTTT.

V gene TRBV7-2 combines with J gene TRBJ2-4; 12 bases map to TRBD1. The CDR3 sequence is 22 residues long. CDR1 and CDR2 from the germline V gene are SGHTA and FQGNSA. V lost 0 bases and J lost 0; bases outside the gene matches: 15. The CDR3 region has the DNA TGTGCCAGCAGCTTAGCCCTCTCGACCGGGACAGGGGGCTTTAGAGCCAAAAACATTCAGTACTTC. Translated: CASSLALSTGTGGFRAKNIQYF.

The genes are TRBV7-2 and TRBJ1-2; TRBD1 agrees at 8 bases. V shed 5 bases, J shed 8 bases, and the junction held 7 bases outside the gene matches. The CDR3 is made up of 13 amino acids. The germline gives CDR1 SGHTA, CDR2 FQGNSA. The CDR3 spells CASSLGQVLGYTF. CDR3 nucleotides: TGTGCCAGCAGCCTGGGACAGGTCTTAGGCTACACCTTC.

The rearrangement joins TRBV10-3 to TRBJ1-1; D remains unclear. The CDR3 totals 13 residues. Per the germline V gene, CDR1 is ENHRY and CDR2 is SYGVKD. Trimming took off 6 bases at V and 2 bases at J, with 10 bases between the two ends. CDR3 sequence reads: CAIRNRDNTEAFF. The CDR3 DNA sequence: TGTGCCATCAGAAACCGAGATAACACTGAAGCTTTCTTT.

V is TRBV29-1 and J is TRBJ2-3; the match to TRBD1 covers 9 bases. CDR3 length: 11 residues. V trimming: 3 bases; J trimming: 14 bases; junction bases outside the gene matches: 6. Germline V gives CDR1 SQVTM, CDR2 ANQGSEA. Written as DNA, the CDR3 is TGCAGCGTTGATAGGGACAGGGCTCCGTATTTT. It codes for CSVDRDRAPYF.

The CDR3 nucleotides are TGTGCTAGCGGGAGCCCAACGTTCGAGGGCGGGGAGCTGTTTTTT. It specifies CASGSPTFEGGELFF. V is TRBV7-7 and J is TRBJ2-2; 9 nucleotides line up with TRBD2. The CDR3 loop spans 15 amino acids. CDR1 is SSHAT and CDR2 is FNYEAQ in the germline V gene (reference sequence).

The genes are TRBV7-3 and TRBJ2-3; the match to TRBD2 covers 9 bases. Germline V gene lookup returns CDR1 SGHTA and CDR2 FQGTGA. The CDR3 totals 15 residues. V shed 2 bases and J 2 bases; nucleotides not matched to a gene: 2. The chain's CDR3 is CASSLASGATDTQYF. The CDR3, as DNA: TGTGCCAGCAGCTTAGCTAGCGGGGCCACAGATACGCAGTATTTT.

The rearrangement uses TRBV9 and TRBJ2-3, with TRBD1 identical over 10 bases. CDR3 length: 14 residues. Germline CDR1 SGDLS, CDR2 YYNGEE. J gave up 4 bases and V 3 bases, and 2 bases lay outside the gene matches. The CDR3 DNA sequence: TGTGCCAGCAGCGAGGGGACAGGGGCAGATACGCAGTATTTT. Translation: CASSEGTGADTQYF. Supplemented by reference TRBV9 and TRBJ2-3, the full variable domain reads DSGVTQTPKHLITATGQRVTLRCSPRSGDLSVYWYQQSLDQGLQFLIQYYNGEERAKGNILERFSAQQFPDLHSELNLSSLELGDSALYFCASSEGTGADTQYFGPGTRLTVL.

The chain employs TRBV7-9 and TRBJ1-2; possibly TRBD1 for D (5 bases). V was shortened by 1 base and J by 2 bases, with 8 bases between the two germline ends. CDR3 length equals 14 residues. The V gene's germline CDR1 is SEHNR and CDR2 FQNEAQ (reference sequence). CDR3 DNA sequence: TGTGCCAGCAGCTTAGACAGGTCAAACTATGGCTACACCTTC. It is translated as CASSLDRSNYGYTF. Full variable domain (missing parts from reference TRBV7-9 and TRBJ1-2): DTGVSQNPRHKITKRGQNVTFRCDPISEHNRLYWYRQTLGQGPEFLTYFQNEAQLEKSRLLSDRFSAERPKGSFSTLEIQRTEQGDSAMYLCASSLDRSNYGYTFGSGTRLTVV.

The genes are TRBV5-1 and TRBJ2-7; D possibly corresponds to TRBD1 (5 bases). Per the germline V gene, CDR1 is SGHRS and CDR2 is YFSETQ. V shed 4 bases and J shed 0 bases, with 11 bases lying between them. This CDR3 has 14 amino acids. The CDR3 DNA follows: TGCGCCAGCAGCCTAAAGGGGAACTCCTACGAGCAGTACTTC. Amino acid sequence: CASSLKGNSYEQYF. The entire variable domain, with the rest obtained from reference TRBV5-1 and TRBJ2-7, is as follows: KAGVTQTPRYLIKTRGQQVTLSCSPISGHRSVSWYQQTPGQGLQFLFEYFSETQRNKGNFPGRFSGRQFSNSRSEMNVSTLELGDSALYLCASSLKGNSYEQYFGPGTRLTVT.

The chain carries TRBV10-3 and TRBJ2-7, with 7 bases fitting TRBD2. The J segment lost 2 bases and the V segment lost 4 bases, leaving 5 bases of the junction unmatched. Germline V gives CDR1 ENHRY, CDR2 SYGVKD. The CDR3 consists of 14 residues. CDR3 in DNA: TGTGCCATCAGTGGCCTGGGAGGGGCCTACGAGCAGTACTTC. Its translation is CAISGLGGAYEQYF.

This rearrangement joins TRBV7-8 to TRBJ1-1; D might be TRBD1 (5 bases). The CDR3 consists of 15 residues. Trimming took 4 bases from V and 0 from J, leaving 12 bases between them. The germline gives CDR1 SGHVS, CDR2 FQNEAQ. DNA of the CDR3: TGTGCCAGCAGCTCCTGGGGCCAGGTGAACACTGAAGCTTTCTTT. It is translated as CASSSWGQVNTEAFF.

This rearrangement joins TRBV27 to TRBJ2-2; TRBD1 matches 12 bases. J gave up 6 bases and V 2 bases, and 4 bases lay outside the gene matches. Looked up from germline, CDR1 is MNHEY and CDR2 is SMNVEV (reference sequence). This CDR3 spans 16 amino acids. The CDR3 region is CASSLKGTGGPGELFF. The CDR3 bases are TGTGCCAGCAGTTTAAAGGGGACAGGGGGCCCCGGGGAGCTGTTTTTT.

This clone was counted a single time. The rearrangement links TRBV5-1 to TRBJ1-2, with 7 positions matching TRBD1. Germline loops: CDR1 SGHRS, CDR2 YFSETQ. The CDR3 loop spans 15 amino acids. After removal of 4 bases from V and 4 bases from J, the junction contained 10 bases not matched to a gene. CDR3 protein: CASSLSSTGLYGYTF. The CDR3 nucleotides are TGCGCCAGCAGCCTCTCATCGACAGGGCTCTATGGCTACACCTTC.

This clone was counted a few times. V gene TRBV2 combines with J gene TRBJ1-1; the match to TRBD1 covers 7 bases. CDR1 is SNHLY and CDR2 is FYNNEI in the germline V gene. Trimming removed 1 base from V and 7 bases from J; junction bases left unmatched: 3. The CDR3 extends over 13 amino acids. The CDR3 region is CASSEVQGDEAFF. CDR3 nucleotide sequence: TGTGCCAGCAGTGAAGTTCAGGGGGATGAAGCTTTCTTT.

The V call is TRBV5-1, the J call TRBJ1-1, with D uncertain. The CDR3 totals 14 residues. The V gene's germline CDR1 is SGHRS and CDR2 YFSETQ. V was shortened by 0 bases and J by 8 bases, with 14 bases between the two germline ends. The CDR3 is CASSLDPQTTEAFF. Here the CDR3 DNA reads TGCGCCAGCAGCTTGGACCCACAGACCACAGAAGCTTTCTTT.

The chain employs TRBV7-3 and TRBJ2-7, with a weak D call TRBD1 (7 bases). CDR1 SGHTA and CDR2 FQGTGA come from the germline V gene. V was shortened by 4 bases and J by 6 bases, with 13 bases between the two germline ends. The CDR3 spans 13 residues. The CDR3 is CASSYGTAGEQYF. The CDR3 bases are TGTGCCAGCAGCTACGGGACAGCGGGCGAGCAGTACTTC.

This chain uses TRBV7-2 with TRBJ1-2; D is possibly TRBD1 (6 bases). The CDR3 sequence is 15 residues long. Germline V gene sequence: CDR1 SGHTA, CDR2 FQGNSA. V shed 5 bases and J shed 1 base, with 14 bases lying between them. The CDR3 protein is CASSHEQGFNYGYTF. The CDR3 region has the DNA TGTGCCAGCAGCCACGAACAGGGATTTAACTATGGCTACACCTTC.

The V and J genes are TRBV21-1 and TRBJ2-3; the D call TRBD2 from the table was never checked on the DNA. TRBV21-1 is assigned pseudogene status. The CDR3 contains 16 residues. This chain's CDR3 is CASSSLAEIRTDTQYF. CDR3 sequence (DNA): TGTGCCAGCAGTTCCCTAGCGGAAATCCGCACAGATACGCAGTATTTT.

This clone has a single count. The V and J genes are TRBV4-3 and TRBJ2-6, with D possibly being TRBD1 (5 bases). Germline V gene lookup returns CDR1 LGHNA and CDR2 YSLEER. Trimming took 4 bases from V and 6 from J, leaving 16 bases between them. CDR3 size: 16 residues. The CDR3 loop reads CASSPSGVGEANVLTF. The CDR3 DNA reads TGCGCCAGCAGCCCCTCGGGCGTAGGGGAGGCCAACGTCCTGACTTTC.

The V gene is TRBV7-2, the J gene TRBJ1-2, with a tentative D call TRBD1 (6 bases). The V gene's germline CDR1 is SGHTA and CDR2 FQGNSA. The CDR3 has 15 residues. Trimming took 2 bases from V and 7 from J, leaving 17 bases between them. The CDR3 coding sequence is TGTGCCAGCAGCTTACCCACTGGACAGAATTCTGGCTACACCTTC. It specifies CASSLPTGQNSGYTF.

The genes are TRBV5-8 and TRBJ1-1; TRBD1 matches 9 bases. The germline V gene encodes CDR1 SGHTS and CDR2 YDEGEE. The CDR3 runs 18 residues. The ends lost 0 bases at V and 0 bases at J; junction bases unmatched: 9. The CDR3 DNA reads as TGTGCCAGCAGCTTGGCCTTATGGGACAGGGAATTGAACACTGAAGCTTTCTTT. Protein product: CASSLALWDRELNTEAFF.

This clone was seen only once. The genes are TRBV9 and TRBJ2-2, with 10 bases aligning to TRBD1. Losses at the gene ends were 3 bases for V and 8 bases for J; bases not matched to a gene: 16. The CDR3 is 18 amino acids. Germline CDR1 reads SGDLS; CDR2 reads YYNGEE. CDR3 nucleotides: TGTGCCAGCAGCGCACCCTCGCCGGGACAGGGGTTTCGGGGGGAGCTGTTTTTT. Translation gives CASSAPSPGQGFRGELFF. The whole variable domain, filled in from reference TRBV9 and TRBJ2-2, reads DSGVTQTPKHLITATGQRVTLRCSPRSGDLSVYWYQQSLDQGLQFLIQYYNGEERAKGNILERFSAQQFPDLHSELNLSSLELGDSALYFCASSAPSPGQGFRGELFFGEGSRLTVL.